The next 14 T cell receptor beta chains were all read from a single sample in a study of T cell responses to AZD1222 COVID-19 vaccine. Sequenced by immunoSEQ multiplex PCR; TCRdb stores in-frame clones only, minus some. The sample has more than 75,000 clones, around 93% seen once. Sequences were derived from peripheral blood, sampled on day 0 of AZD1222 vaccination. The receptors derive from an adult in good health.

This clone was counted a few times. The rearrangement uses TRBV25-1 and TRBJ1-1; 8 nucleotides match TRBD1. The CDR3 has 13 amino acids. From germline, CDR1 is MGHDK and CDR2 SYGVNS. V gave up 9 bases and J gave up 5 bases; unmatched junction bases: 8. The CDR3 bases are TGTGCCAGTAGCTCAGGGGGCGGAACTGAAGCTTTCTTT. This encodes CASSSGGGTEAFF.

This chain links TRBV10-1 with TRBJ1-1; 10 nucleotides match TRBD1. The germline gives CDR1 WNHNN, CDR2 SYGVQD (reference sequence). The CDR3 totals 16 residues. V lost 3 bases, J lost 6 bases, and 10 bases stayed unmatched. CDR3 coding DNA: TGCGCCAGCAGTGACCGACAGGGGGCGCGCGGGTCTGAAGCTTTCTTT. This sequence encodes CASSDRQGARGSEAFF.

The V and J genes are TRBV4-2 and TRBJ2-3; 11 bases map to TRBD2. The CDR3 runs to 16 residues. V gave up 3 bases and J gave up 5 bases; unmatched junction bases: 7. Germline V gene sequence: CDR1 LGHNA, CDR2 YNFKEQ. Written as DNA, the CDR3 is TGTGCCAGCAGCCATTATAGCGGGAGGGCCGGAGATACGCAGTATTTT. It is translated as CASSHYSGRAGDTQYF.

This clone has a single count. V gene TRBV11-3 combines with J gene TRBJ2-7, with D unresolved. Germline values: CDR1 SGHNT, CDR2 YENEEA. CDR3 size: 15 residues. V was trimmed by 1 base and J by 0 bases, leaving 10 bases between them. CDR3 in amino acids: CASSLGWQDSYEQYF. As DNA, the CDR3 is TGTGCCAGCAGCTTAGGCTGGCAAGACTCCTACGAGCAGTACTTC.

This clone was seen more than once but under ten times. The chain employs TRBV27 and TRBJ2-2; weak D call: TRBD1 (6 bases). Deletions cut 8 bases from V and 6 bases from J, with 16 bases between. The CDR3 contains 14 residues. From germline, CDR1 is MNHEY and CDR2 SMNVEV (reference sequence). For the CDR3, the DNA is TGTGCCAGCCGCCTCGGACAGTGGGCCGGGGAGCTGTTTTTT. Its translation is CASRLGQWAGELFF.

The rearrangement links TRBV3-1 (or the pseudogene TRBV3-2) to TRBJ1-4; no reliable D call. CDR3 length: 16 residues. Germline V gives CDR1 LGHDT, CDR2 YNNKEL (reference sequence). V was pared by 1 base and J by 0 bases, with 9 bases between. DNA of the CDR3: TGTGCCAGCAGCCAAGCAAAGGCTGCAACTAATGAAAAACTGTTTTTT. This codes for CASSQAKAATNEKLFF.

The V and J genes are TRBV9 and TRBJ1-4, with D tentatively TRBD1 (5 bases). Germline CDR1 reads SGDLS; CDR2 reads YYNGEE. CDR3 length equals 16 residues. V was cut by 3 bases and J by 2 bases, with 14 bases left in between. The CDR3 DNA follows: TGTGCCAGCAGCGCCGGGACGGACTTCACTAATGAAAAACTGTTTTTT. As protein: CASSAGTDFTNEKLFF. The entire variable domain, with the rest obtained from reference TRBV9 and TRBJ1-4, is as follows: DSGVTQTPKHLITATGQRVTLRCSPRSGDLSVYWYQQSLDQGLQFLIQYYNGEERAKGNILERFSAQQFPDLHSELNLSSLELGDSALYFCASSAGTDFTNEKLFFGSGTQLSVL.

The chain is built from TRBV5-4 and TRBJ1-1; 7 bases agree with TRBD1. The J segment lost 0 bases and the V segment lost 4 bases, leaving 6 bases of the junction unmatched. There are 15 residues in the CDR3. Germline V lookup: CDR1 SGHNT, CDR2 YYREEE (reference sequence). CDR3 DNA sequence: TGTGCCAGCAGCCTGGGACAGCGTATGAACACTGAAGCTTTCTTT. Translated, it gives CASSLGQRMNTEAFF.

This clone was seen just once. The rearrangement links TRBV15 to TRBJ2-7, with 7 bases lining up with TRBD1. Germline CDR1 and CDR2: LNHNV and YYDKDF (reference sequence). The V and J ends lost 3 bases and 2 bases, in that order; junction bases with no gene match: 10. The CDR3 is made up of 16 amino acids. This chain's CDR3 is CATSSRRGQATYEQYF. CDR3 DNA sequence: TGTGCCACCAGCAGCCGACGCGGACAGGCGACCTACGAGCAGTACTTC. The entire variable domain, with the rest obtained from reference TRBV15 and TRBJ2-7, is as follows: DAMVIQNPRYQVTQFGKPVTLSCSQTLNHNVMYWYQQKSSQAPKLLFHYYDKDFNNEADTPDNFQSRRPNTSFCFLDIRSPGLGDTAMYLCATSSRRGQATYEQYFGPGTRLTVT.

The chain is built from TRBV7-9 and TRBJ1-1; unclear D gene. CDR3 size: 15 residues. Germline V gene data show CDR1 as SEHNR and CDR2 as FQNEAQ (reference sequence). Trimming shortened V by 5 bases and J by 1 base, and 14 bases separated the two germline ends. The CDR3 DNA sequence: TGTGCCAGCAGCCCCGACCCGCCCGGGAACACTGAAGCTTTCTTT. It encodes CASSPDPPGNTEAFF.

A word on this clone: Distinct nucleotide sequences in the sample also encode this CDR3. The chain carries TRBV12-3 or TRBV12-4 and TRBJ1-5; D remains ambiguous. Trimming pared 1 base from V and 4 bases from J, leaving 2 bases between. The CDR3 extends over 12 amino acids. CDR3 loop: CASSLGNQPQHF. In DNA form, the CDR3 reads TGTGCCAGCAGTTTAGGGAATCAGCCCCAGCATTTT.

This chain uses TRBV2 with TRBJ2-1; weak D call: TRBD1 (5 bases). The CDR3 sequence is 12 residues long. Germline-derived CDR1 and CDR2 are SNHLY and FYNNEI. Trimming removed 4 bases at V and 12 bases at J, with 13 bases between. The CDR3 DNA follows: TGTGCCAGCAGTGTAGGGTTTGGGGCGCAGTTCTTC. Its translation is CASSVGFGAQFF.

V usage is TRBV6-5 and J usage is TRBJ1-1; D possibly corresponds to TRBD1 (5 bases). The CDR3 is 13 residues long. The germline V and J ends were trimmed by 4 bases and 1 base, with 7 bases remaining between them. Germline V gene data show CDR1 as MNHEY and CDR2 as SVGAGI. CDR3 DNA sequence: TGTGCCAGCAGTTCCGACAGGAACACTGAAGCTTTCTTT. Protein product: CASSSDRNTEAFF.

The chain recombines TRBV18 with TRBJ2-4; 7 bases map to TRBD2. Germline assignment: CDR1 KGHSH and CDR2 LQKENI. J was trimmed by 6 bases and V by 6 bases; bases with no gene match: 8. CDR3 size: 14 residues. The CDR3 loop reads CASSPGGRGNIQYF. The CDR3 nucleotides are TGTGCCAGCTCGCCGGGGGGACGGGGAAACATTCAGTACTTC.